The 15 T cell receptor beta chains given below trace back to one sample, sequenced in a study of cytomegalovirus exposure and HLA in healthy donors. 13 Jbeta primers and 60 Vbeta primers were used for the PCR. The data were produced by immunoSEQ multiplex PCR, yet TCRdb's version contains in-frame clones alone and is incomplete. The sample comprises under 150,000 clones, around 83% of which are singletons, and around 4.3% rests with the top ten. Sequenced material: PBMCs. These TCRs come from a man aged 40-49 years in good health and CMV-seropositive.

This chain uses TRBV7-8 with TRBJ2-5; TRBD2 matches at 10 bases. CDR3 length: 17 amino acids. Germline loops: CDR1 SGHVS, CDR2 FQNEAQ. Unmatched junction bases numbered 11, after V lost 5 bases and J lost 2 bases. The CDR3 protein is CASSQTPSGRGQETQYF. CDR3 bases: TGTGCCAGCAGCCAAACCCCTAGCGGGAGAGGACAAGAGACCCAGTACTTC.

In nucleotides, the CDR3 is TGCGCCAGCAGCCAAGTTCACGGACTAGCGGGGCAACTGCAGTTCTTC. Protein product: CASSQVHGLAGQLQFF. The rearrangement links TRBV4-3 to TRBJ2-1, with 12 bases matching TRBD2. The trim removed 1 base at V and 12 bases at J, leaving 10 bases unmatched. This CDR3 is 16 amino acids long. Germline V gives CDR1 LGHNA, CDR2 YSLEER.

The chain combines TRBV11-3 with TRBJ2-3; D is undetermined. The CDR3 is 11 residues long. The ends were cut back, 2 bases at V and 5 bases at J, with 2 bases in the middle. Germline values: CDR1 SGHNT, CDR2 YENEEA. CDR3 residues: CASSLRDTQYF. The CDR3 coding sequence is TGTGCCAGCAGCTTACGAGATACGCAGTATTTT.

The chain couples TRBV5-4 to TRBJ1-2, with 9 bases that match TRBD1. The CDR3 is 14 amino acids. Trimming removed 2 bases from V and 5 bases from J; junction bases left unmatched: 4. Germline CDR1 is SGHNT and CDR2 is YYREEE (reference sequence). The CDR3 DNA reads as TGTGCCAGCAGCTTAACCGGGACAGGGTATGGCTACACCTTC. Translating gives CASSLTGTGYGYTF.

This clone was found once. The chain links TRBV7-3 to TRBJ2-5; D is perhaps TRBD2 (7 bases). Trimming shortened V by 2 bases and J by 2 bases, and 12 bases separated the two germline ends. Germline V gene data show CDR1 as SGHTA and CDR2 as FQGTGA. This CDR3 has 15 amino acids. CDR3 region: CASSLGGAFQETQYF. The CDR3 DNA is TGTGCCAGCAGCTTAGGGGGGGCCTTTCAAGAGACCCAGTACTTC.

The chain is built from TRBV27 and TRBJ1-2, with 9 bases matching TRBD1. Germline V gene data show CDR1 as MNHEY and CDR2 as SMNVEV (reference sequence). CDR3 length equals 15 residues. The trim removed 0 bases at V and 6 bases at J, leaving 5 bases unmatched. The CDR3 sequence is CASSLSPDRGHGYTF. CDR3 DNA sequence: TGTGCCAGCAGTTTATCGCCGGACAGGGGCCATGGCTACACCTTC.

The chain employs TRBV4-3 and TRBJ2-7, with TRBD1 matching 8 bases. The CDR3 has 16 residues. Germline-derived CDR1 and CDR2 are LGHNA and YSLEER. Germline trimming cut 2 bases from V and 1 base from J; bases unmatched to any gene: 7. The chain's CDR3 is CASSQQAGQASYEQYF. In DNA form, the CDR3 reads TGCGCCAGCAGCCAACAGGCGGGACAGGCGTCCTACGAGCAGTACTTC.

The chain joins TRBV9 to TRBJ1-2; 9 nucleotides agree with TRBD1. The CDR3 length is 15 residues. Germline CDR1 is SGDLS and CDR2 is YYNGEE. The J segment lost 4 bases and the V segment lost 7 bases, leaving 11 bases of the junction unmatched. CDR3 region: CASDRRQGDAYGYTF. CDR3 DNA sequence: TGTGCCAGCGATCGTCGACAGGGGGATGCCTATGGCTACACCTTC.

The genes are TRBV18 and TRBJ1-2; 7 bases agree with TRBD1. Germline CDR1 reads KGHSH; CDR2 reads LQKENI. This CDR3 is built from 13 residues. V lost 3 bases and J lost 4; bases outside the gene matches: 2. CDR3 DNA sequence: TGTGCCAGCTCACCCGGGACAGCCTATGGCTACACCTTC. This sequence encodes CASSPGTAYGYTF.

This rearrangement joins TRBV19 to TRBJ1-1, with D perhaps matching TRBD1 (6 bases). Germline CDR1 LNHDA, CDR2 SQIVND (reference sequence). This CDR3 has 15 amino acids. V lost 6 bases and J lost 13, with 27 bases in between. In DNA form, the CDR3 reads TGTGCCAGTAGGATTAGAGCGGGGGCCGGTTCATCGGTTTTCTTT. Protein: CASRIRAGAGSSVFF.

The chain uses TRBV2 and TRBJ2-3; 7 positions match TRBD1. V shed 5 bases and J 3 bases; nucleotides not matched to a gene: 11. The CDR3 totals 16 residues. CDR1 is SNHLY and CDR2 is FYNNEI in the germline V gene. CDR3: CASSSSQGKGTDTQYF. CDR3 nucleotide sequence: TGTGCCAGCAGTAGTTCACAGGGGAAGGGGACAGATACGCAGTATTTT.

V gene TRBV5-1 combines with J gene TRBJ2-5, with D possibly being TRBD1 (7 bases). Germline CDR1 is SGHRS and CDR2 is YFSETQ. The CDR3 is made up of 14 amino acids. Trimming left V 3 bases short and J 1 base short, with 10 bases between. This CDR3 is CASSYQGGQETQYF. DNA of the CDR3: TGCGCCAGCAGCTACCAGGGGGGCCAAGAGACCCAGTACTTC.

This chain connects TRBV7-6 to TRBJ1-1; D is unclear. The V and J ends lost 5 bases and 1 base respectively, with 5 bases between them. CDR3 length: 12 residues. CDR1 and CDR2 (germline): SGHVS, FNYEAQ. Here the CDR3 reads CASSGWNTEAFF. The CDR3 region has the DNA TGTGCCAGCAGCGGCTGGAACACTGAAGCTTTCTTT.

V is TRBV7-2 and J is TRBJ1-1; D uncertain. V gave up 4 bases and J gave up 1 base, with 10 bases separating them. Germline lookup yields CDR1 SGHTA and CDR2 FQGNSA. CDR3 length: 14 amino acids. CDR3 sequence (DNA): TGTGCCAGCAGCTCGACATATCAGAACACTGAAGCTTTCTTT. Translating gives CASSSTYQNTEAFF.

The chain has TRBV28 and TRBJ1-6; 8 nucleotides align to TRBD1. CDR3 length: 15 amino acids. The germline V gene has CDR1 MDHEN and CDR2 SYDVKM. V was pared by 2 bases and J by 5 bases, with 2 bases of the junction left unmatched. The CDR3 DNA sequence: TGTGCCAGCAGTTTAGCGACAGGGGATAATTCACCCCTCCACTTT. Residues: CASSLATGDNSPLHF. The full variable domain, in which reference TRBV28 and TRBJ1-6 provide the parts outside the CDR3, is DVKVTQSSRYLVKRTGEKVFLECVQDMDHENMFWYRQDPGLGLRLIYFSYDVKMKEKGDIPEGYSVSREKKERFSLILESASTNQTSMYLCASSLATGDNSPLHFGNGTRLTVT.